A selection of T cell receptor beta chains follows, all from one sample in a study of shared clonotypes between healthy human individuals. The table came from immunoSEQ multiplex PCR; TCRdb's copy has only in-frame clones and leaves some out. This sample has about 1.5 million clones, with 98% found just once. Sequencing was carried out using naive CD4+ T cells sorted from blood. Receptors originate from a man aged 25-45 years in good health. The CDR3 runs from the conserved cysteine through the conserved F or W. Each record gives: J gene, clone size, V gene, D gene, CDR3 DNA, CDR3 protein. A D gene is named only where the DNA matches it firmly. The size entry is marked missing in some rows and otherwise reads once, few, many or a size class.

>TRBJ2-2|-|TRBV14|-
TGTGCCAGCAGCCAATTGGCAGACCAGAACACCGGGGAGCTGTTTTTT
CASSQLADQNTGELFF
>TRBJ1-2|-|TRBV5-4|-
TGTGCCAGCAGCTTGGCCAGGGCATATTGGGATGGCTACACCTTC
CASSLARAYWDGYTF
>TRBJ2-5|-|TRBV6-4|TRBD1
TGTGCCAGCAGAGTGACAGGGTCAAGTCAAGAGACCCAGTACTTC
CASRVTGSSQETQYF
>TRBJ1-2|-|TRBV5-5|-
TGTGCCAGCAGCGGGACGGACACTCATGGCTACACCTTC
CASSGTDTHGYTF
>TRBJ2-1|-|TRBV15|TRBD2
TGTGCCACCAGCAGAGGTCTTGGGACTAGCGGGAGGAATGAGCAGTTCTTC
CATSRGLGTSGRNEQFF
>TRBJ1-6|-|TRBV18|TRBD1
TGTGCCAGCTCAGACAGGGGCGTTAATTCACCCCTCCACTTT
CASSDRGVNSPLHF
>TRBJ2-2|-|TRBV11-2|-
TGTGCCAGCAGCCTTCACCTTAGCCCGATAGGCACCGGGGAGCTGTTTTTT
CASSLHLSPIGTGELFF
>TRBJ2-1|-|TRBV16|TRBD2
TGTGCCAGCAGCGAGGGACTAGCGGGAGTAGCTGAGCAGTTCTTC
CASSEGLAGVAEQFF
>TRBJ2-7|-|TRBV6-6|-
TGTGCCAGCAGCCCCCTGCTTCATAGCTCCTACGAGCAGTACTTC
CASSPLLHSSYEQYF
>TRBJ2-1|-|TRBV6-4|-
TGTGCCAGCAGTGAATCGGGCATACCCCTCTCCTACAATGAGCAGTTCTTC
CASSESGIPLSYNEQFF
>TRBJ2-7|-|TRBV19|-
TGTGCCAGTAGTACCGGGGGACTCCTACCCTACGAGCAGTACTTC
CASSTGGLLPYEQYF
>TRBJ1-1|-|TRBV27|-
TGTGCCAGCAGTTTTGTAGTGAACACTGAAGCTTTCTTT
CASSFVVNTEAFF
>TRBJ2-1|-|TRBV10-3|TRBD2
TGTGCCATCAAAGTAGCGGGAGTGGACAATGAGCAGTTCTTC
CAIKVAGVDNEQFF
>TRBJ2-5|-|TRBV9|-
TGTGCCAGCAGCGTAGGAGGCCAGAAGCTCTTAGTAAAAGAGACCCAGTACTTC
CASSVGGQKLLVKETQYF
>TRBJ1-1|-|TRBV18|TRBD1
TGTGCCAGCTCACCGTCGACAGGGCGCGACACTGAAGCTTTCTTT
CASSPSTGRDTEAFF
>TRBJ1-2|-|TRBV30|-
TGTGCCTGGAGTTTGGGGGTGGGCTACACCTTC
CAWSLGVGYTF
>TRBJ1-1|-|TRBV30|TRBD1
TGTGCCTGGAGTGCGGGCAGGGGGTACACTGAAGCTTTCTTT
CAWSAGRGYTEAFF
>TRBJ2-1|-|TRBV30|-
TGTGCCTGGCACACGGATTCTAGCTCCTACAATGAGCAGTTCTTC
CAWHTDSSSYNEQFF
>TRBJ2-5|-|TRBV10-3|TRBD1
TGTGCCATCAGTGAGTCGACAGGGATAGAGACCCAGTACTTC
CAISESTGIETQYF
>TRBJ2-7|-|TRBV5-1|-
TGCGCCAGCAGAGAAACACCTTCTTCCTACGAGCAGTACTTC
CASRETPSSYEQYF
>TRBJ1-2|few|TRBV7-2|TRBD1
TGTGCCAGCAGCTTAGCTAACACAGGGGGCCATGGCTACACCTTC
CASSLANTGGHGYTF
>TRBJ1-1|-|TRBV29-1|-
TGCAGCGTTGGATACCCCAGGGGCTACACTGAAGCTTTCTTT
CSVGYPRGYTEAFF
>TRBJ1-5|-|TRBV19|TRBD1
TGTGCCAGTAGTGGGCAGGGGGCATATCAGCCCCAGCATTTT
CASSGQGAYQPQHF
>TRBJ1-2|once|TRBV5-4|TRBD1
TGTGCCAGCAGCAAGGACAGGGGGCCCTATGGCTACACCTTC
CASSKDRGPYGYTF
>TRBJ2-5|-|TRBV4-1|-
TGCGCCAGCAGCCAAGATCGGGGCCGTGGGATGGGAGAGACCCAGTACTTC
CASSQDRGRGMGETQYF
>TRBJ1-1|-|TRBV6-6|-
TGTGCCAGCAGGAGACTGAACACTGAAGCTTTCTTT
CASRRLNTEAFF
>TRBJ1-4|-|TRBV5-4|-
TGTGCCAGCAGCTTGCTACCTAATGAAAAACTGTTTTTT
CASSLLPNEKLFF
>TRBJ2-7|-|TRBV7-2|-
TGTGCCAGCAGCTACCAGGGTCACGTCTCACTCGAGCAGTACTTC
CASSYQGHVSLEQYF
>TRBJ1-1|-|TRBV25-1|-
TGTGCCAGCAGTGAATTTCTGAGTGGGGAAACTGAAGCTTTCTTT
CASSEFLSGETEAFF
>TRBJ2-1|-|TRBV7-7|-
TGTGCTAGCAGCCGGGACCCTTACGGAAGCTCCTACAATGAGCAGTTCTTC
CASSRDPYGSSYNEQFF
>TRBJ2-7|-|TRBV19|-
TGTGCCAGTAGTATGCGGAGTGGCAGGGGCTCCTACGAGCAGTACTTC
CASSMRSGRGSYEQYF
>TRBJ2-3|-|TRBV7-8|-
TGTGCCAGCAGCTTAGGAGGTACCGATACGCAGTATTTT
CASSLGGTDTQYF
>TRBJ2-2|-|TRBV7-9|-
TGTGCCAGCAGCACCAGCGACAAGGCCACTAACGGGGAGCTGTTTTTT
CASSTSDKATNGELFF
>TRBJ1-1|-|TRBV25-1|TRBD1
TGTGCCAGCAGTAGTCAGGGGGCAACCCGCAACACTGAAGCTTTCTTT
CASSSQGATRNTEAFF
>TRBJ2-5|-|TRBV7-6|TRBD2
TGTGCCAGCAGGATCGGGGCGGGAGTACGGGCAGAGACCCAGTACTTC
CASRIGAGVRAETQYF
>TRBJ2-6|-|TRBV25-1|-
TGTGCCAGCAGTGAAATGACAGGACCTCACTCTGGGGCCAACGTCCTGACTTTC
CASSEMTGPHSGANVLTF
>TRBJ1-1|-|TRBV18|-
TGTGCCAGCTCACCACCGGTTGGAGAGAACACTGAAGCTTTCTTT
CASSPPVGENTEAFF
>TRBJ2-1|-|TRBV18|TRBD2
TGTGCCAGCTCACCAACAGCGGGAGACAATGAGCAGTTCTTC
CASSPTAGDNEQFF
>TRBJ2-3|-|TRBV10-3|-
TGTGCCATCAGTTACCGGGACCCCAGGAGCACAGATACGCAGTATTTT
CAISYRDPRSTDTQYF
>TRBJ2-7|-|TRBV4-2|TRBD2
TGTGCCAGCAGCCGTGCTAGCGGGAGTAGCGAGCAGTACTTC
CASSRASGSSEQYF
>TRBJ2-7|-|TRBV27|TRBD1
TGTGCCAGCAGTCCCTCGACAGGGGGCGCTTGGCGCGACGAGCAGTACTTC
CASSPSTGGAWRDEQYF